This TCR beta chain was recovered during a study of early T cells in non-severe SARS-CoV-2 infection (dated by TCRdb to the early 2020s). With regard to the full study: Bulk RNA from unsorted whole blood was used for TCR sequencing, so alpha and beta chains could not be paired.

The library was produced with 5' RACE. The sample was run on a NextSeq 500. Unique molecular identifiers were attached to individual cDNA molecules in the TCR library protocol so that sequencing error and PCR bias could be corrected. Both TCR alpha and beta chains were sequenced, and tight co-correlation was observed between alpha and beta sequence abundances in each sample. The original methods were these. Decombinator V4 was used to annotate the V gene, J gene and CDR3 of the TCR sequences. TCRs were defined as expanded if a significant change between any two time points was detected under a Poisson model with p below 0.0001. TCR abundances were normalised to the total number of TCRs sequenced per sample and expressed as counts per million. TRAV1-2 paired with TRAJ12, TRAJ20 or TRAJ33 defined MAIT TCRs, while TRAV10 paired with TRAJ18 defined iNKT TCRs. VDJdb, accessed 1 November 2021, was searched for CMV, EBV and SARS-CoV-2 annotated TCRs, with TCRs annotated for multiple antigens excluded. The public reads were reanalyzed by TCRdb: fastp trimming at Q25, MiXCR alignment, in-frame beta chains only. Rows with a matching CDR3 protein are joined into one entry that keeps the most common DNA and genes. What appears here as the V and J calls and clone size reflects TCRdb's work, not the paper's. Here the sample has approximately 70,000 distinct CDR3 sequences; roughly 4.9% occur a single time. The leading ten clones occupy roughly 3.9% of the sample.

This clonotype was found many times. It lacks a known antigen. Per-base quality was not reported, and no clone a single base away is much larger than it. The germline V gene encodes CDR1 SGHDN and CDR2 FVKESK. Spanning cysteine to phenylalanine, the CDR3 consists of 13 amino acids. Kept here is only the CDR3 DNA, which spans 39 bases and is read in frame from base 1. Trimming at the junction amounts to 4 bases on V and 4 bases on J, and the germline ends lie 7 bases apart. The study was a case-control design nested within a healthcare worker cohort in London, UK, with weekly nasopharyngeal swab PCR tests and blood sampling. Healthcare workers were recruited during the week of the UK lockdown, between 23 and 31 March 2020, and followed weekly for up to about 15 weeks. The investigation overall reported the following: VDJdb matching was skewed toward anti-spike CD8 responses and likely underestimated virus-specific expansions, missing private and CD4 specificities.

This material consisted of whole blood, taken at baseline. This receptor was identified in an adult who was a healthcare worker with PCR-confirmed SARS-CoV-2 infection or an uninfected control (not recorded which). The donor label of this sample is uncertain. The chain uses TRBV14 and TRBJ2-2; no D gene can be assigned with confidence. The CDR3 reads CASSPTATGELFF. The DNA sequence follows: TGTGCCAGCAGCCCGACGGCCACCGGGGAGCTGTTTTTT.